This TCR beta chain is drawn from a study of cytomegalovirus exposure and HLA in healthy donors (dated by TCRdb to 2015 to 2018). Turning to the overall study: According to an earlier analysis of 587 of the donors, about 179 million T cells yielded 117 million unique TCR beta sequences and 276 Gb of sequence data. In a later genetic analysis, genome-wide SNP genotypes for about three fifths of the roughly 670 donors were used, and that subset was treated as a discovery cohort. In the later analysis, no new phenotypic data were used to find candidate immune exposures; instead, reliance was placed on TCR beta sequences and their occurrence across donors. The number of typed donors differed by locus: roughly 620-630 for A, B, C, DRB1 and DQB1; approximately 520 for DQA1; 606 for DPA1; and around 450 for DPB1. Of the roughly 400 genotyped donors, about 80% fell in the genetic ancestry cluster associated with self-reported Caucasian donors. An earlier analysis of 587 of the donors used high-throughput TCR beta sequencing to judge whether each TCR beta V gene segment behaved as functional or pseudogenic. To predict cytomegalovirus infection status, the study combined high-throughput TCR immunosequencing, statistical association of individual TCRs with disease status, and machine learning. Using immunosequencing, the study profiled T cell repertoires from 550 to 750 subjects and related those repertoires to cytomegalovirus serostatus. An early release that covered about 600 HLA-typed donors contained about 290 gigabases of sequencing data and around 80 million unique TCR sequences. Among approximately 370 genotyped donors of the cohort, an average of approximately 240,000 unique TCR beta nucleotide sequences was sequenced per donor, of which approximately 18% were non-productive. Every discovery cohort repertoire had been produced on one sequencing platform. Besides the first cohort of roughly 640 subjects, a separate validation cohort made up of 95 to 150 different subjects was used. HLA typing covered class I and class II loci at four-digit resolution. The study aimed to test whether signatures of past pathogen exposure could be identified by cataloging public T cell receptors. In a later analysis, previously published TCR beta repertoires from more than 500 donors were re-analyzed and high-resolution HLA genotyping was added so that TCR occurrence patterns could be studied. Because of strong linkage in the cohort, 4 to 6 DR-DQ haplotypes were treated as single units for association and clustering. Donor age, sex, ethnicity and CMV serostatus were compiled together with the repertoire data.

This clone was recorded only once. The antigen it recognizes is unknown. No per-base quality is available; no much larger clone lies one base away. The CDR3 holds 15 amino acids from the cysteine to the phenylalanine. Solely the CDR3 DNA is kept, with 45 bases framed from the first base. CDR1 MNHNS and CDR2 SASEGT were looked up in the germline V gene. V is pruned by 0 bases and J by 2 bases, leaving 2 bases of the junction without a gene match. Results and caveats for the whole study, not just this receptor: This cohort had only TCR beta chains sequenced, and the lack of alpha or paired-chain data limited which features could be detected. Because some donors lacked HLA typing at each locus, the association tests relied only on the typed subset. According to a later analysis, parvovirus B19, influenza, CMV and Epstein-Barr virus appeared linked to several top co-occurrence clusters. For the cohort, immune exposure information was limited to CMV serostatus. Cytomegalovirus status was reported to be diagnosed by the classifier with high specificity and sensitivity in both the original and validation cohorts. Roughly uniform sequencing depth across donors was assumed in presence/absence analyses, although this assumption may not hold. A later analysis found that most CMV-associated TCR beta chains appeared HLA-restricted, with HLA associations seemingly driven largely by CMV exposure. At a false discovery rate of 0.05, a later analysis linked roughly 17,000 TCR beta sequences to specific HLA alleles. A total of 150 or so TCR beta chains were listed by the study as associated with cytomegalovirus. While some public TCRs were present in many individuals, most TCR sequences turned up only very rarely across donors. In a later genetic analysis, a missense DCLRE1C variant was associated with V-gene and J-gene trimming of TCR beta chains, and the association was replicated in an independent cohort. According to a later genetic analysis, donors in an Asian-associated ancestry cluster had fewer N-insertions in productive TCRs than the approximately 690-donor mean. According to the authors, the approach could potentially be generalized to other disease states and immunological phenotypes. In vitro tests confirmed that a few of the cytomegalovirus-associated TCR beta chains recognize cytomegalovirus antigens. A cluster of highly shared sequence variants was judged likely to represent a technical artifact of the sequencing pipeline. When HLA alleles, especially DR and DQ, strongly co-occurred, attributing TCR associations to individual alleles was difficult. A later analysis found that TCR association rates varied across HLA loci, with DRB1 alleles showing the most associated TCRs and HLA-C alleles the fewest. Because counts were too low, about 18 rarely observed V segments, including chromosome 9 orphons, were excluded from the earlier analysis of some 590 of the donors. In an earlier analysis of some 500 of the donors, most TCR beta V segments were observed in productive rearrangements about 87% or about 30% of the time, broadly matching IMGT annotations. Some IMGT-functional V segments, including TRBV6-2 and TRBV6-3, could not be told apart with the 87-base-pair reads, so those segments were excluded. A later analysis found that HLA-associated TCR beta chains were more clonally expanded and had lower generation probabilities than equally common non-associated chains. A further reported finding was that TCR beta sequences accurately predicted the HLA-A and HLA-B alleles for most subjects in the first cohort. Linkage disequilibrium might explain the correlated functional status among segregating V segments, but an unknown experimental factor could not be ruled out.

The cohort consisted of hundreds of healthy bone marrow donors. At the time of sampling, every cohort member was nominally healthy, though immune exposures that went unrecorded were likely present. The donor tested CMV seronegative and was one of the 352 seronegative cohort members. A peripheral blood sample was provided by each donor, and peripheral blood mononuclear cells were used for TCR beta sequencing. Genomic DNA was extracted from the blood cell samples with the Qiagen DNeasy Blood Extraction Kit. The protocol used for the library was the immunoSEQ multiplex PCR assay. A mixture of 60 forward primers for TCR Vbeta segments and 13 reverse primers for TCR Jbeta segments was used in the multiplex PCR. The CDR3 region of rearranged TCR beta genes was amplified from genomic DNA with a multiplex PCR assay. Amplified TCR beta libraries were sequenced as 87-base-pair reads on the Illumina HiSeq System. Regarding the original processing steps: A later analysis counted tens of millions of unique TCR beta chains across the 650 to 800 repertoires, and some 11 million of these chains were shared by at least two donors. Raw reads were error-corrected and collapsed into unique sequences by a nearest-neighbor algorithm in which closely related sequences were merged to remove PCR and sequencing errors. CDR3 sequences were aligned to IMGT reference sequences to assign V, D and J gene segments. For a sequence to be retained, at least a six-nucleotide match to both a V gene segment and a J gene segment was required. A rearrangement was called productive if the CDR3 had no stop codons and remained in frame with V and J, and every other rearrangement was called non-productive. CDR3 was defined by IMGT convention, running from the second conserved V-encoded cysteine to the conserved J-encoded phenylalanine. Sequences without an unambiguous match to a single V gene segment were excluded from the earlier analysis of 587 of the donors. An earlier analysis of approximately 590 of the donors classified V segments as functional when productive rearrangements were above 56.7% and as segregating when the standard deviation between donors was above 5%. A statistical classification framework was built for diagnosing cytomegalovirus status from the catalog of TCR beta chain sequences. A later analysis assigned V and J genes by comparing TCR nucleotide sequences with IMGT/GENE-DB human TR gene sequences. Using the TCRdist pipeline, a later analysis assigned CDR3 sequences along with most-parsimonious VDJ recombination scenarios. In a later analysis, each TCR beta chain was defined by its CDR3 amino acid sequence together with its V-gene family, and reads lacking a unique V-gene family were excluded. A later analysis removed over 500 highly shared, low-generation-probability nucleotide sequences to deal with suspected cross-contamination and a sequencing artifact. In a later analysis, a clonal expansion index for each public chain was calculated from normalized within-repertoire ranks of inferred template counts. A later analysis computed generation probabilities with a VDJ recombination model fitted to out-of-frame rearrangements, and checked the results against IGoR. In a later analysis, hypergeometric tests were used to score TCR-TCR, TCR-HLA and TCR-CMV co-occurrence, with a repertoire-size bias correction applied to TCR pairs. False discovery rates were estimated in a later analysis by permuting HLA or CMV assignments 20 times. In a later analysis, co-occurring TCRs were grouped using DBSCAN, and TCRdist sequence similarity was added for clustering within HLA-allele-positive subsets. Repertoires with fewer than 30,000 or more than 120,000 public chains were left out of co-occurrence clustering, as were four to six repertoires with anomalous nucleotide sharing. In TCRdb, the immuneACCESS table is reduced to in-frame sequences with V and J assigned. These tables do not hold every clone; where another copy was compared, an unresolved V gene accounts for under half, and the others remain unexplained. Clone size and V and J calls were adopted from that table, with D and trimming inferred from the DNA. Here the sample has fewer than 200,000 clones; 87% occur a single time. The ten largest clones take up around 0.99% of the sample.

The chain employs TRBV6-1 and TRBJ1-2, and 8 junctional nucleotides match TRBD1. Material for sequencing was PBMCs. This TCR derives from a boy aged 2 to 10 in good health and CMV-seronegative. In nucleotides, the sequence is TGTGCCAGCAGTGAAGCGGGACAGGCAAACTATGGCTACACCTTC. This encodes CASSEAGQANYGYTF.